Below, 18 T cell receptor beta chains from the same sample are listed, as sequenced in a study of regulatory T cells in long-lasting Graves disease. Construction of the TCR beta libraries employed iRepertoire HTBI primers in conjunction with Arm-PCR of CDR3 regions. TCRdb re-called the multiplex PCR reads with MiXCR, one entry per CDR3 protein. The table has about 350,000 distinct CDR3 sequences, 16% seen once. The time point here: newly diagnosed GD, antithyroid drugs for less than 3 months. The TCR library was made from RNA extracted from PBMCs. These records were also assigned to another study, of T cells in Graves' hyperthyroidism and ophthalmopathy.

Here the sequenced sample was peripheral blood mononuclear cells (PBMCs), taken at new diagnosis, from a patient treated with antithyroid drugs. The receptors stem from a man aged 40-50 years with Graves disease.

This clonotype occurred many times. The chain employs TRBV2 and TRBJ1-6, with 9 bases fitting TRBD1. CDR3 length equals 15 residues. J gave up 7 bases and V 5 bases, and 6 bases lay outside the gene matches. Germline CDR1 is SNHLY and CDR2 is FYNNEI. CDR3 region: CASSYSGQGNSPLHF. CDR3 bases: TGTGCCAGCAGTTACTCGGGACAGGGAAATTCACCCCTCCACTTT.

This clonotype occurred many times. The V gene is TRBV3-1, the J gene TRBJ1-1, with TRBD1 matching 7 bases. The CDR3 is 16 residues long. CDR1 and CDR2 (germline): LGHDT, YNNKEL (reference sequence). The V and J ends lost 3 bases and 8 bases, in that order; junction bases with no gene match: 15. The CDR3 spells CASSHVLRQGLVEAFF. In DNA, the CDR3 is TGTGCCAGCAGCCACGTCCTCAGACAGGGTCTCGTAGAAGCTTTCTTT.

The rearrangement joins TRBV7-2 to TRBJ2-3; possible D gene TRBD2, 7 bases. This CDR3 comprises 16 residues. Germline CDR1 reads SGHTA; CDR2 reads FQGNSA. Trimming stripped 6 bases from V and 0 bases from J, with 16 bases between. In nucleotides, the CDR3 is TGTGCCAGCAGTCAGTGGGGGGGCCTGAGCACAGATACGCAGTATTTT. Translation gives CASSQWGGLSTDTQYF.

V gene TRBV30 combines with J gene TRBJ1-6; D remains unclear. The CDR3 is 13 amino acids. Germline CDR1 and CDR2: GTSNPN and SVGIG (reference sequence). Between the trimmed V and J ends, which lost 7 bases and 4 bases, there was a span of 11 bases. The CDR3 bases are TGTGCCTCGAGCCACTCTTATAATTCACCCCTCCACTTT. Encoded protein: CASSHSYNSPLHF. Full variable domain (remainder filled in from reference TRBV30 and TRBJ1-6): SQTIHQWPATLVQPVGSPLSLECTVEGTSNPNLYWYRQAAGRGLQLLFYSVGIGQISSEVPQNLSASRPQDRQFILSSKKLLLSDSGFYLCASSHSYNSPLHFGNGTRLTVT.

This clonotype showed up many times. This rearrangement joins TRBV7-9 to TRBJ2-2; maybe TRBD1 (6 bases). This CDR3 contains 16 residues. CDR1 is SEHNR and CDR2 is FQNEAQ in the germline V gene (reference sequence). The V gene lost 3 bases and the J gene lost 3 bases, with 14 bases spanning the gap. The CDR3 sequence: CASSLGRDTYTGELFF. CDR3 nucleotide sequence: TGTGCCAGCAGCTTGGGCCGGGACACATACACCGGGGAGCTGTTTTTT.

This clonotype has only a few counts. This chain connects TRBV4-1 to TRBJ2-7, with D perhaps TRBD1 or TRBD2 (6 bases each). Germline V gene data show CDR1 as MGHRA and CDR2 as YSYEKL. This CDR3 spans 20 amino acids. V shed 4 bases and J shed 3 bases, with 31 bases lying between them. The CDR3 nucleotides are TGCGCCAGCAGCCCGACGCTCTACCCCTTAACAAAACAGGGACTCTACGAGCAGTACTTC. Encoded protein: CASSPTLYPLTKQGLYEQYF.

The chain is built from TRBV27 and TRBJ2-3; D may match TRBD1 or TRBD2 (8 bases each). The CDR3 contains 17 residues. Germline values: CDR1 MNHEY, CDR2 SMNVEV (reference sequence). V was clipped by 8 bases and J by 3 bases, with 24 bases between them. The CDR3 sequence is CASAGGVTGVGTDTQYF. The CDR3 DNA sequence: TGTGCCAGCGCCGGGGGGGTGACAGGGGTGGGGACAGATACGCAGTATTTT.

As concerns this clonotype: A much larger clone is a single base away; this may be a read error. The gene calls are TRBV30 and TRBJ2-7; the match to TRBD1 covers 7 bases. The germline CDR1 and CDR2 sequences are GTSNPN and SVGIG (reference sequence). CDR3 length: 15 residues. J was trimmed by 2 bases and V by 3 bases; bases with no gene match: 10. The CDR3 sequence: CAWRETGSAPYEQYF. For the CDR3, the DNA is TGTGCCTGGAGGGAGACAGGGTCGGCCCCCTACGAGCAGTACTTC. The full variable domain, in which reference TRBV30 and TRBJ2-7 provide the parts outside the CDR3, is SQTIHQWPATLVQPVGSPLSLECTVEGTSNPNLYWYRQAAGRGLQLLFYSVGIGQISSEVPQNLSASRPQDRQFILSSKKLLLSDSGFYLCAWRETGSAPYEQYFGPGTRLTVT.

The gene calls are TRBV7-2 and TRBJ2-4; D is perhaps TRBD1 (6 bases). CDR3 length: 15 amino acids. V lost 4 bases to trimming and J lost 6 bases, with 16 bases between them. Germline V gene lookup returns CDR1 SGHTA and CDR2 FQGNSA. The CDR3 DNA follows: TGTGCCAGCAGCTCACCCGCCGGGACACTAAACATTCAGTACTTC. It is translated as CASSSPAGTLNIQYF.

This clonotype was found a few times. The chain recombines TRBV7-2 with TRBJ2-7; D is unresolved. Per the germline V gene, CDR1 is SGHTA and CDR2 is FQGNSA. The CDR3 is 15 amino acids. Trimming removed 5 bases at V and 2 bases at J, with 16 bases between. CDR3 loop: CASSHRFIIPYEQYF. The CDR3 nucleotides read TGTGCCAGCAGCCACCGTTTTATCATCCCCTACGAGCAGTACTTC.

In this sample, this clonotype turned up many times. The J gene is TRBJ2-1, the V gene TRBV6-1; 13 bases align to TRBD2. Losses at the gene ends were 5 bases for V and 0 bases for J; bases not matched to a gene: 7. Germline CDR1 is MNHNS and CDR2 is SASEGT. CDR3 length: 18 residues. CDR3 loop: CASSQTSGGSSSYNEQFF. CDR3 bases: TGTGCCAGCAGTCAGACTAGCGGGGGGTCGAGCTCCTACAATGAGCAGTTCTTC.

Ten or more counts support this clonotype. The chain's CDR3 is CASRPAGRGREKLFF. CDR3 DNA: TGTGCCAGCAGACCGGCAGGGAGGGGGCGAGAAAAACTGTTTTTT. The rearrangement uses TRBV27 and TRBJ1-4; the match to TRBD1 covers 7 bases. This CDR3 spans 15 amino acids. Germline V CDR1 and CDR2: MNHEY, SMNVEV (reference sequence). Trimming cost V 6 bases and J 8 bases; bases outside gene matches: 12.

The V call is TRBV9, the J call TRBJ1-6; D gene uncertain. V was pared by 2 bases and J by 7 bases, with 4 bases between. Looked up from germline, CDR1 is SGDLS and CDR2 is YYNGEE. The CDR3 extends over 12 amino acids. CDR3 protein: CASSVGNSPLHF. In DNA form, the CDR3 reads TGTGCCAGCAGCGTCGGCAATTCACCCCTCCACTTT.

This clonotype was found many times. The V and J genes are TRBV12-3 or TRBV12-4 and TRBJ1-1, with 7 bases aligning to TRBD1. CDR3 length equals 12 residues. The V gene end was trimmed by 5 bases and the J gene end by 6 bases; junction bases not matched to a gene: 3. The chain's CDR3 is CASSGDRAEAFF. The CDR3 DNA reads TGTGCCAGCAGTGGCGACAGGGCTGAAGCTTTCTTT.

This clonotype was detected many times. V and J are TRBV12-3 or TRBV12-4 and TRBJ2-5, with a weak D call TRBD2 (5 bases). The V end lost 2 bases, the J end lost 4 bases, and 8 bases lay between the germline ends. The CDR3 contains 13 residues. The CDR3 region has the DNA TGTGCCAGCAGTTTAATAGGAGGAGAGACCCAGTACTTC. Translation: CASSLIGGETQYF.

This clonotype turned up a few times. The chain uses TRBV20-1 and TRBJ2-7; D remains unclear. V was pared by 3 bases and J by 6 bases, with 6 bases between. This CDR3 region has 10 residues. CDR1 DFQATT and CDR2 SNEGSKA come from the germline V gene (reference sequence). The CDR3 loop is CSARDREQYF. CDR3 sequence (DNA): TGCAGTGCTAGGGACCGCGAGCAGTACTTC.

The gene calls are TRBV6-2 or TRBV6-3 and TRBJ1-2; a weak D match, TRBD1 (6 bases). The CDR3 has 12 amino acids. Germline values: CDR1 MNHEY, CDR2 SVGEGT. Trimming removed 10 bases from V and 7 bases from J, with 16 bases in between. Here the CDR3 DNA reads TGTGCCACCGTGACAGGATCCCTTGGCTACACCTTC. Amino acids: CATVTGSLGYTF.

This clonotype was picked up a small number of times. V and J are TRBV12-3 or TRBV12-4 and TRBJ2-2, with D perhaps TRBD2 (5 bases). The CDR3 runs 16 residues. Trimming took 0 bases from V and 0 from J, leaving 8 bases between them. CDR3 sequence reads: CASSLAWGANTGELFF. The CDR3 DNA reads TGTGCCAGCAGTTTAGCTTGGGGAGCGAACACCGGGGAGCTGTTTTTT.